This T cell receptor (beta chain) was profiled in a study of CD8+CD57+ T cells in acquired aplastic anemia. Study-level background: The mean DNA yield obtained from sorted CD4+ and CD8+ cells came to about 3.2 ug.

Study observations and caveats: There were 25 to 35 CD8+ CDR3 sequences that occurred in both patients and controls. Significant differences in CD8+ Simpson's diversity were not observed between patients and controls.

The authors sequenced patients whose flow cytometry had shown CD8+CD57+ cell expansion. Therapy had not been given to patients before blood sampling. The template used for profiling TCR beta VDJ and CDR3 was genomic DNA. TCRdb ran MiXCR on the reads and lists one entry per CDR3 protein. The repertoire has some 92,000 distinct CDR3 sequences, roughly two thirds of them found once; the top ten carry about 62%. A remark on this clonotype: Its antigen is not known.

CDR1 and CDR2 (germline): ENHRY, SYGVKD. The CDR3 sequence is 15 residues long. V lost 7 bases and J lost 1; bases outside the gene matches: 10. This sequence joins TRBV10-3 and TRBJ2-7; TRBD1 matches 7 bases. The source of this sequence is a human donor with aplastic anemia. Sequencing was done on a sample of sorted CD4+, CD8+, or CD8+CD57+ T cells (not recorded which) from PBMCs. CDR3 nucleotides: TGTGCCATCATGATGCGACAGGGCGCGTCCTACGAGCAGTACTTC. It is translated as CAIMMRQGASYEQYF.